This is a list of T cell receptor beta chains from one sample in a study of shared clonotypes between healthy human individuals. TCRdb's copy holds only in-frame clones and misses some; the assay was immunoSEQ multiplex PCR. The repertoire has roughly 2.5 million clones, approximately 90% of them found once; the top ten carry more than 0.12%. The specimen was naive CD4+ T cells sorted from blood. These TCRs come from a man aged 18 to 30 in good health. CDR3s include the opening cysteine and the closing phenylalanine or tryptophan. A D gene is named only where the DNA matches it firmly. Expanded clones get a size class; other rows say once, few or many, or leave the size out.

TRBD1,TRBV7-3,TRBJ1-5,NA,TGTGCCAGCAGCCCCGGGGGACAGAGCCTCAATCAGCCCCAGCATTTT,CASSPGGQSLNQPQHF
NA,TRBV7-5,TRBJ2-7,NA,TGTGCCAGAAGTTCTGAGACTAGCGGCTCTTCCTACGAGCAGTACTTC,CARSSETSGSSYEQYF
TRBD1,TRBV5-1,TRBJ1-6,NA,TGCGCCAGCAGCGGCGGACAGGGAGGGGATTCACCCCTCCACTTT,CASSGGQGGDSPLHF
NA,TRBV7-2,TRBJ1-2,NA,TGTGCCAGCAGTCGCCGGGGCGACGGCTTAGGGAGGGGTGGCTACACCTTC,CASSRRGDGLGRGGYTF
TRBD2,TRBV6-6,TRBJ2-3,once,TGTGCCAGCGGGACTAGCTCGAACCCAGATACGCAGTATTTT,CASGTSSNPDTQYF
TRBD2,TRBV7-2,TRBJ2-7,NA,TGTGCCAGCAGCCGTTCTAGCGGGAGTTTGAACGAGCAGTACTTC,CASSRSSGSLNEQYF
NA,TRBV14,TRBJ2-4,NA,TGTGCCAGCAGTAACGGGGACAAAAACATTCAGTACTTC,CASSNGDKNIQYF
TRBD2,TRBV6-6,TRBJ2-7,NA,TGTGCCAGCAGGGACCAGAGTAGCGGGAGACTCTACGAGCAGTACTTC,CASRDQSSGRLYEQYF
NA,TRBV10-3,TRBJ1-5,NA,TGTGCCATCAGTGACTCTAATCAGCCCCAGCATTTT,CAISDSNQPQHF
NA,TRBV5-4,TRBJ2-2,NA,TGTGCCAGCAGCTTGGGAGGACAGTTATACACCGGGGAGCTGTTTTTT,CASSLGGQLYTGELFF
TRBD1,TRBV19,TRBJ1-5,NA,TGTGCCAGTAGTCCTACAGGGGGCGCAGATCAGCCCCAGCATTTT,CASSPTGGADQPQHF
TRBD1,TRBV10-3,TRBJ1-2,NA,TGTGCCATCAGTGCTGGGACAGGAAACTATGGCTACACCTTC,CAISAGTGNYGYTF
NA,TRBV29-1,TRBJ1-1,NA,TGCAGCGTTAAAACCGGGTTTCAAGCTTTCTTT,CSVKTGFQAFF
TRBD2,TRBV7-2,TRBJ2-2,NA,TGTGCCAGCAGACCGAGCGGGAGCGGGGGCACCGGGGAGCTGTTTTTT,CASRPSGSGGTGELFF
NA,TRBV6-1,TRBJ2-7,NA,TGTGCCAGCAGTGTTAGCGTTGATAGCTCCTACGAGCAGTACTTC,CASSVSVDSSYEQYF
TRBD1,TRBV5-1,TRBJ1-2,NA,TGCGCCAGCAGCTCGGCCGGGACAGGGGCCGTTTCCACCTTC,CASSSAGTGAVSTF
NA,TRBV5-1,TRBJ1-5,NA,TGCGCCAGCAGCTTGGGCGGAGAGACGAGCAATCAGCCCCAGCATTTT,CASSLGGETSNQPQHF
TRBD2,TRBV10-2,TRBJ2-3,NA,TGCGCCAGCACCTCTAGCGGAGCTAGCACAGATACGCAGTATTTT,CASTSSGASTDTQYF
NA,TRBV5-4,TRBJ2-3,NA,TGTGCCAGCAGCTTGGTCACGACAGACCCCCCGGATACGCAGTATTTT,CASSLVTTDPPDTQYF
NA,TRBV6-5,TRBJ2-1,NA,TGTGCCAGCAGTCGCTCCGGGACTTACAATGAGCAGTTCTTC,CASSRSGTYNEQFF
TRBD2,TRBV5-1,TRBJ2-1,NA,TGCGCCAGCAGCTTGGGACTAGCGGGTAATGAGCAGTTCTTC,CASSLGLAGNEQFF
NA,TRBV30,TRBJ1-4,NA,TGTGCCTGGAGTGGTAGCGGGGAAAAACTGTTTTTT,CAWSGSGEKLFF
TRBD1,TRBV10-3,TRBJ2-1,once,TGTGCCACGCGGGAACCGGGACAGGGGCACAATGAGCAGTTCTTC,CATREPGQGHNEQFF
TRBD2,TRBV10-2,TRBJ2-7,NA,TGCGCCAGCAGTGAGCCCTCCGGGGGGGTCTACGAGCAGTACTTC,CASSEPSGGVYEQYF
NA,TRBV30,TRBJ2-1,NA,TGTGCCTGGCGAACCGCCGCAGGGACATACCGCAATGAGCAGTTCTTC,CAWRTAAGTYRNEQFF
NA,TRBV10-3,TRBJ2-3,NA,TGTGCCATCAGTACATCGGGGGCCACAGATACGCAGTATTTT,CAISTSGATDTQYF
TRBD1,TRBV28,TRBJ2-7,NA,TGTGCCAGCCGGACAGGGACGGGTGAGCAGTACTTC,CASRTGTGEQYF
NA,TRBV19,TRBJ1-5,NA,TGTGCCAGTAGTATGGTGGGGAACCCATTATCTGGGGGCAATCAGCCCCAGCATTTT,CASSMVGNPLSGGNQPQHF
NA,TRBV6-6,TRBJ2-7,NA,TGTGCCAGCGGCACGACAGAAAACTACGAGCAGTACTTC,CASGTTENYEQYF
TRBD2,TRBV7-3,TRBJ2-3,NA,TGTGCCAGCAGCTCCCGTACCGTACTAGCGGGGTTCGATGCAGATACGCAGTATTTT,CASSSRTVLAGFDADTQYF
TRBD2,TRBV5-4,TRBJ2-5,NA,TGTGCCAGCAGGGGAGCGGGGACTTTACAAGAGACCCAGTACTTC,CASRGAGTLQETQYF
NA,TRBV28,TRBJ1-6,NA,TGTGCCAGCAGTTCTTGGGGGGCATCCTATAATTCACCCCTCCACTTT,CASSSWGASYNSPLHF
TRBD1,TRBV5-1,TRBJ2-7,NA,TGCGCCAGCAGCTCACAGGGGAGCTCCTACGAGCAGTACTTC,CASSSQGSSYEQYF
TRBD1,TRBV30,TRBJ1-1,NA,TGTGCCTGGAGTCGACAGGGGAACACTGAAGCTTTCTTT,CAWSRQGNTEAFF
NA,TRBV16,TRBJ1-1,NA,TGTGCCAGCAGCTTAACGCCCGGGAGTTGGGACACTGAAGCTTTCTTT,CASSLTPGSWDTEAFF
NA,TRBV29-1,TRBJ2-3,NA,TGCAGTGCATCTCTGTCGGATACGCAGTATTTT,CSASLSDTQYF
NA,TRBV4-1,TRBJ2-5,NA,TGCGCCAGCAGCCAAAGGGACCAACTGTACCAAGAGACCCAGTACTTC,CASSQRDQLYQETQYF
TRBD1,TRBV7-9,TRBJ2-7,NA,TGTGCCAGCAGCCCCCCCGGGACAGTCTCCTACGAGCAGTACTTC,CASSPPGTVSYEQYF
TRBD2,TRBV6-1,TRBJ2-7,once,TGTGCCAGCAGTGAATTCGGGGGGGCCTCCCTCGAGCAGTACTTC,CASSEFGGASLEQYF
NA,TRBV13,TRBJ1-2,once,TGTGCCAGCAGTTCTCCCGACCGGGGCTACACCTTC,CASSSPDRGYTF